This entry lists 26 T cell receptor beta chains sequenced from one sample in a study of blood T cell repertoires in COVID-19 (dated by TCRdb to the early 2020s). The method behind the library was the immunoSEQ multiplex PCR assay. TCRdb's version of the immuneACCESS table is confined to in-frame rearrangements and falls short of the full clone set. An unresolved V gene accounts for under half of the shortfall where checked; the remainder is of unknown origin. Present in this sample are 150,000 or so clones, more than 85% of which were seen just once. Less than 1% of the sample belongs to the ten largest clones. The sample comprised peripheral blood. Receptors were obtained from a man in his late teens or twenties with acute or convalescent COVID-19.

This clone was picked up a small number of times. The rearrangement uses TRBV6-1 and TRBJ2-3, with 9 bases aligning to TRBD2. Germline-derived CDR1 and CDR2 are MNHNS and SASEGT. V was clipped by 4 bases and J by 4 bases; unmatched bases: 9. The CDR3 spans 16 residues. CDR3 residues: CASSGDGGGGADTQYF. CDR3 in DNA: TGTGCCAGCAGTGGAGACGGGGGCGGGGGGGCAGATACGCAGTATTTT.

The J gene is TRBJ2-1, the V gene TRBV19, with D possibly being TRBD2 (5 bases). Germline loops: CDR1 LNHDA, CDR2 SQIVND (reference sequence). V lost 3 bases and J lost 7, with 13 bases in between. This CDR3 has 14 amino acids. The DNA of the CDR3 is TGTGCCAGTAGTATGGCGTTTCCGGGGAATGAGCAGTTCTTC. Its translation is CASSMAFPGNEQFF.

This chain connects TRBV30 to TRBJ1-5; D perhaps matches TRBD1 (6 bases). The germline V and J ends were trimmed by 3 bases and 4 bases, with 16 bases remaining between them. CDR3 size: 15 residues. Germline V gene sequence: CDR1 GTSNPN, CDR2 SVGIG (reference sequence). The CDR3 spells CAWSGPRGANQPQHF. CDR3 sequence (DNA): TGTGCCTGGAGCGGACCGCGGGGGGCTAATCAGCCCCAGCATTTT.

This chain links TRBV6-5 with TRBJ1-2; tentative D call: TRBD1 (5 bases). From germline, CDR1 is MNHEY and CDR2 SVGAGI. This CDR3 has 14 residues. V dropped 7 bases and J dropped 4 bases, with 16 bases sitting between them. This chain's CDR3 is CASIGGGPPYGYTF. In DNA, the CDR3 is TGTGCCAGCATCGGCGGGGGACCGCCCTATGGCTACACCTTC.

This chain links TRBV30 with TRBJ1-5; the D gene is possibly TRBD1 (5 bases). The germline V gene encodes CDR1 GTSNPN and CDR2 SVGIG (reference sequence). Trimming cost V 2 bases and J 7 bases, with 15 bases left between them. The CDR3 is 14 amino acids. CDR3 loop: CAWSFGAFGQPQHF. The CDR3 coding sequence is TGTGCCTGGAGTTTTGGGGCATTCGGCCAGCCCCAGCATTTT. The entire variable domain, with the rest obtained from reference TRBV30 and TRBJ1-5, is as follows: SQTIHQWPATLVQPVGSPLSLECTVEGTSNPNLYWYRQAAGRGLQLLFYSVGIGQISSEVPQNLSASRPQDRQFILSSKKLLLSDSGFYLCAWSFGAFGQPQHFGDGTRLSIL.

The CDR3 reads CSVEESGNQPQHF. CDR3 in DNA: TGCAGCGTTGAAGAGTCAGGGAATCAGCCCCAGCATTTT. V gene TRBV29-1 combines with J gene TRBJ1-5, with D perhaps matching TRBD1 (5 bases). V was cut by 0 bases and J by 4 bases, with 7 bases left in between. Germline V gene data show CDR1 as SQVTM and CDR2 as ANQGSEA. This CDR3 is built from 13 residues.

This clone was seen just once. The V call is TRBV11-2, the J call TRBJ2-7; the match to TRBD1 covers 9 bases. CDR3 size: 15 residues. Germline V gene data show CDR1 as SGHAT and CDR2 as FQNNGV. Trimming at V came to 4 bases and at J to 6 bases, leaving 10 bases not matched to a gene. In nucleotides, the CDR3 is TGTGCCAGCAGCTCCCTAGGGGGACAGGGAGGCGAGCAGTACGTC. It codes for CASSSLGGQGGEQYV.

V usage is TRBV3-1 (or the pseudogene TRBV3-2) and J usage is TRBJ1-5; no clear D. Germline CDR1 is LGHDT and CDR2 is YNNKEL (reference sequence). This CDR3 region has 14 residues. With 1 base removed from V and 4 bases from J, the gap between germline ends came to 8 bases. The CDR3 is CASSQASTNQPQHF. As DNA, the CDR3 is TGTGCCAGCAGCCAAGCTAGTACTAATCAGCCCCAGCATTTT.

To note about this clone: This same CDR3 is encoded by further DNA sequences in the sample. The chain is built from TRBV19 and TRBJ1-6, with D unresolved. Germline loops: CDR1 LNHDA, CDR2 SQIVND (reference sequence). The V end lost 3 bases, the J end lost 10 bases, and 7 bases lay between the germline ends. This CDR3 spans 12 amino acids. This CDR3 is CASSIGGSPLHF. CDR3 coding DNA: TGTGCCAGTAGTATCGGAGGGTCACCCCTCCACTTT.

The table lists this clone with a count of one. The chain links TRBV6-5 to TRBJ2-7; 8 bases match TRBD1. This CDR3 contains 13 residues. Germline assignment: CDR1 MNHEY and CDR2 SVGAGI. V trimming: 5 bases; J trimming: 3 bases; junction bases outside the gene matches: 3. CDR3: CASSITGGYEQYF. The CDR3 bases are TGTGCCAGCAGTATAACAGGGGGCTACGAGCAGTACTTC.

V and J are TRBV6-1 and TRBJ2-2; no firm D call. The germline CDR1 and CDR2 sequences are MNHNS and SASEGT. Trimming shortened V by 1 base and J by 4 bases, and 13 bases separated the two germline ends. CDR3 length: 16 amino acids. The chain's CDR3 is CASSEVETRPTGELFF. CDR3 in DNA: TGTGCCAGCAGTGAAGTTGAGACACGTCCCACCGGGGAGCTGTTTTTT.

This chain connects TRBV5-1 to TRBJ2-3; TRBD1 aligns across 7 bases. Germline CDR1 and CDR2: SGHRS and YFSETQ. The CDR3 has 15 residues. The V gene end was trimmed by 2 bases and the J gene end by 2 bases; junction bases not matched to a gene: 5. CDR3 protein: CASSFRGGHTDTQYF. In nucleotides, the CDR3 is TGCGCCAGCAGCTTCCGAGGGGGCCACACAGATACGCAGTATTTT.

V gene TRBV5-8 combines with J gene TRBJ1-3; D is ambiguous. The CDR3 covers 15 residues. From germline, CDR1 is SGHTS and CDR2 YDEGEE. V was shortened by 2 bases and J by 0 bases, with 9 bases between the two germline ends. For the CDR3, the DNA is TGTGCCAGCAGCTTCGGGTCAGACTCTGGAAACACCATATATTTT. This gives the protein CASSFGSDSGNTIYF. The full variable domain, its missing parts supplied by reference TRBV5-8 and TRBJ1-3, is EAGVTQSPTHLIKTRGQQATLRCSPISGHTSVYWYQQALGLGLQFLLWYDEGEERNRGNFPPRFSGRQFPNYSSELNVNALELEDSALYLCASSFGSDSGNTIYFGEGSWLTVV.

V usage is TRBV30 and J usage is TRBJ2-1; TRBD1 aligns across 9 bases. Germline V CDR1 and CDR2: GTSNPN, SVGIG (reference sequence). With 3 bases clipped from V and 7 bases from J, the junction kept 4 bases outside the gene matches. This CDR3 is built from 13 residues. The CDR3: CAWSRTGENEQFF. CDR3 DNA sequence: TGTGCCTGGAGCCGGACAGGGGAAAATGAGCAGTTCTTC.

The gene calls are TRBV6-5 and TRBJ2-7, with TRBD1 matching over 10 bases. Trimming took 5 bases from V and 4 from J; bases not matched to a gene: 8. The germline V gene has CDR1 MNHEY and CDR2 SVGAGI. This CDR3 is 15 amino acids long. The chain's CDR3 is CASSPRQGALYEQYF. The CDR3 nucleotides read TGTGCCAGCAGTCCTAGACAGGGGGCGTTATACGAGCAGTACTTC.

This clone occurred a few times. The chain employs TRBV5-1 and TRBJ2-1; weak D call: TRBD2 (6 bases). CDR3 length: 15 amino acids. V dropped 0 bases and J dropped 5 bases, with 12 bases sitting between them. Germline lookup yields CDR1 SGHRS and CDR2 YFSETQ. The CDR3 region has the DNA TGCGCCAGCAGCTTGGGGAGCGGGCTCAACAATGAGCAGTTCTTC. It encodes CASSLGSGLNNEQFF.

V gene TRBV19 combines with J gene TRBJ2-2; 11 nucleotides line up with TRBD1. The trim removed 7 bases at V and 6 bases at J, leaving 7 bases unmatched. Germline CDR1 LNHDA, CDR2 SQIVND (reference sequence). This CDR3 is 15 amino acids long. In DNA form, the CDR3 reads TGTGCCAGTACTAAGGGACAGGGGGTAGCCGGGGAGCTGTTTTTT. Amino acids: CASTKGQGVAGELFF.

The CDR3 sequence is CASSAKTSGAPSYNEQFF. The CDR3 nucleotides are TGTGCCAGCAGCGCCAAGACTAGCGGGGCGCCGTCCTACAATGAGCAGTTCTTC. The chain has TRBV7-2 and TRBJ2-1; TRBD2 aligns across 11 bases. CDR1 is SGHTA, CDR2 FQGNSA, per germline. The CDR3 length is 18 residues. V lost 5 bases to trimming and J lost 1 base; unmatched junction nucleotides: 10.

Written as DNA, the CDR3 is TGTGCCAGCAGCGCGGGGGACAGCAGGGACGAGCAGTACTTC. Its translation is CASSAGDSRDEQYF. The chain couples TRBV9 to TRBJ2-7, with D possibly TRBD1 on 7 matching bases. Germline loops: CDR1 SGDLS, CDR2 YYNGEE. Between the trimmed V and J ends, which lost 3 bases and 5 bases, there was a span of 15 bases. The length of the CDR3 is 14 residues.

The gene calls are TRBV7-9 and TRBJ1-1, with D tentatively TRBD1 (6 bases). The V end lost 10 bases, the J end lost 3 bases, and 12 bases lay between the germline ends. The length of the CDR3 is 12 residues. Germline CDR1 is SEHNR and CDR2 is FQNEAQ (reference sequence). The CDR3 is CATQQGYTEAFF. The CDR3 DNA reads as TGTGCCACACAACAGGGTTACACTGAAGCTTTCTTT. The full variable domain, with the rest looked up from reference TRBV7-9 and TRBJ1-1, is DTGVSQNPRHKITKRGQNVTFRCDPISEHNRLYWYRQTLGQGPEFLTYFQNEAQLEKSRLLSDRFSAERPKGSFSTLEIQRTEQGDSAMYLCATQQGYTEAFFGQGTRLTVV.

The V call is TRBV7-2, the J call TRBJ1-4; D perhaps matches TRBD1 (6 bases). Germline-derived CDR1 and CDR2 are SGHTA and FQGNSA. The CDR3 is 17 residues long. The V gene lost 5 bases and the J gene lost 8 bases, with 24 bases spanning the gap. CDR3 residues: CASSPRLGGAGGEKLFF. The CDR3 coding sequence is TGTGCCAGCAGCCCAAGATTGGGGGGCGCGGGAGGGGAAAAACTGTTTTTT.

The chain is built from TRBV5-4 and TRBJ1-2; D is ambiguous. There are 14 residues in the CDR3. In germline, CDR1 is SGHNT, CDR2 YYREEE (reference sequence). Trimming took off 4 bases at V and 2 bases at J, with 12 bases between the two ends. The CDR3 DNA reads TGTGCCAGCAGCCCGGGGAGGAGCAACTATGGCTACACCTTC. Translation: CASSPGRSNYGYTF.

The chain is built from TRBV7-9 and TRBJ1-3; D not resolved. Trimming took 1 base from V and 2 from J, leaving 3 bases between them. The CDR3 has 13 residues. Germline loops: CDR1 SEHNR, CDR2 FQNEAQ (reference sequence). The DNA of the CDR3 is TGTGCCAGCAGCTTAGGTACTGGAAACACCATATATTTT. It specifies CASSLGTGNTIYF.

The gene calls are TRBV19 and TRBJ2-7, with a possible D match to TRBD1 (6 bases). The CDR3 covers 14 residues. V was cut by 6 bases and J by 2 bases, with 14 bases left in between. Germline V gives CDR1 LNHDA, CDR2 SQIVND (reference sequence). The CDR3 DNA is TGTGCCAGTAGCGTTAAACAGGGTCCCTACGAGCAGTACGTC. Protein sequence: CASSVKQGPYEQYV.

V usage is TRBV27 and J usage is TRBJ1-5; 8 positions match TRBD1. The CDR3 totals 15 residues. Germline lookup yields CDR1 MNHEY and CDR2 SMNVEV (reference sequence). The ends lost 4 bases at V and 2 bases at J; junction bases unmatched: 4. The CDR3 nucleotides read TGTGCCAGCAGTTCGACAGGGGACGGCAATCAGCCCCAGCATTTT. This codes for CASSSTGDGNQPQHF.

In its sample, this clone was seen once. The chain combines TRBV7-2 with TRBJ1-1, with 8 bases that match TRBD1. The CDR3 consists of 16 residues. The germline gives CDR1 SGHTA, CDR2 FQGNSA. Losses at the gene ends were 1 base for V and 0 bases for J; bases not matched to a gene: 4. As DNA, the CDR3 is TGTGCCAGCAGCTTAGTTTCGACAGGGGTGAACACTGAAGCTTTCTTT. Translating it yields CASSLVSTGVNTEAFF.